These T cell receptor beta chains were read from a single sample in a study of T cells in Graves' hyperthyroidism and ophthalmopathy. TCRdb processed the multiplex PCR reads anew with MiXCR; each CDR3 protein has one entry. The table shows around 490,000 distinct CDR3 sequences, with 15% to 20% occurring only once. Sequenced sample: blood. The source of these receptors is a man aged 40-50 years with Graves' ophthalmopathy. The CDR3 runs from the conserved cysteine through the conserved F or W. The D gene is left open where the match is weak. Some rows mark clone size as missing; the rest say once, few, many or name a class of expanded clone.

CASSQESFVFAGGKETQYF | TGCGCCAGCAGCCAAGAGTCGTTCGTGTTCGCGGGGGGGAAAGAGACCCAGTACTTC | TRBV4-1 | . | TRBD2 | 19 | TRBJ2-5
CASSLRIRLRTEAFF | TGTGCCAGCAGCCTCAGAATAAGATTAAGGACTGAAGCTTTCTTT | TRBV3-1 | . | . | 15 | TRBJ1-1
CASSSKGLDYGYTF | TGTGCCAGCAGTTCCAAGGGTCTAGACTATGGCTACACCTTC | TRBV28 | many | . | 14 | TRBJ1-2
CSATGQGANNEQFF | TGCAGTGCGACCGGACAGGGGGCAAACAATGAGCAGTTCTTC | TRBV20-1 | many | TRBD1 | 14 | TRBJ2-1
CASSIRLDTWRNTEAFF | TGTGCCAGCAGCATCAGACTGGACACATGGAGGAACACTGAAGCTTTCTTT | TRBV7-2 | many | . | 17 | TRBJ1-1
CASSLVWGVRGGTGELFF | TGTGCCAGCAGCTTAGTGTGGGGCGTCAGGGGAGGCACCGGGGAGCTGTTTTTT | TRBV11-2 | few | . | 18 | TRBJ2-2
CASSGGKSVWEQFF | TGTGCCAGCAGTGGCGGGAAGAGCGTGTGGGAGCAGTTCTTC | TRBV2 | . | . | 14 | TRBJ2-1
CASSLASGGTGANVLTF | TGTGCCAGCAGTTTGGCCTCGGGGGGGACTGGGGCCAACGTCCTGACTTTC | TRBV12-3/TRBV12-4 | few | TRBD2 | 17 | TRBJ2-6
CASSLVPSGRWADTQYF | TGTGCCAGCAGCTTAGTTCCAAGCGGGAGATGGGCAGATACGCAGTATTTT | TRBV7-2 | many | TRBD2 | 17 | TRBJ2-3
CASSRASLNTGELFF | TGTGCCAGCAGTAGGGCGTCCCTGAACACCGGGGAGCTGTTTTTT | TRBV6-1 | . | . | 15 | TRBJ2-2
CASSSNYGTLNTEAFF | TGTGCCAGCAGTTCTAACTATGGGACACTGAACACTGAAGCTTTCTTT | TRBV6-1 | many | . | 16 | TRBJ1-1
CSADAPSGRTDTQYF | TGCAGTGCTGACGCCCCTAGCGGGAGAACAGATACGCAGTATTTT | TRBV20-1 | . | TRBD2 | 15 | TRBJ2-3
CASSFYGGSLDTQYF | TGTGCCAGCAGTTTTTATGGCGGGAGCCTGGATACGCAGTATTTT | TRBV12-3/TRBV12-4 | few | TRBD2 | 15 | TRBJ2-3
CASSPGLYPYEQYF | TGTGCCAGCAGCCCGGGACTCTACCCTTACGAGCAGTACTTC | TRBV11-2 | many | . | 14 | TRBJ2-7
CASSQGFGYTF | TGCGCCAGCAGCCAAGGGTTTGGCTACACCTTC | TRBV5-1 | few | . | 11 | TRBJ1-2
CASSLANRARGEETQYF | TGCGCCAGCAGCTTGGCCAACCGCGCTAGGGGGGAAGAGACCCAGTACTTC | TRBV5-1 | few | . | 17 | TRBJ2-5
CASSELIYSTDTQYF | TGTGCCAGCAGTGAACTGATATACTCCACAGATACGCAGTATTTT | TRBV2 | many | . | 15 | TRBJ2-3
CAWSAGGMQETQYF | TGTGCCTGGAGTGCAGGGGGGATGCAAGAGACCCAGTACTTC | TRBV30 | few | . | 14 | TRBJ2-5
CSARRGPGGELFF | TGCAGCGCTCGCCGGGGTCCGGGCGGGGAGCTGTTTTTT | TRBV29-1 | few | . | 13 | TRBJ2-2
CASSQSPTDTGELFF | TGCGCCAGCAGCCAATCCCCCACCGACACCGGGGAGCTGTTTTTT | TRBV5-1 | few | . | 15 | TRBJ2-2
CASSQDRGTSEAFF | TGTGCCAGCTCACAGGACAGGGGGACCTCTGAAGCTTTCTTT | TRBV18 | many | TRBD1 | 14 | TRBJ1-1
CAWQQGQGRTEAFF | TGTGCCTGGCAGCAGGGACAGGGCCGAACTGAAGCTTTCTTT | TRBV30 | many | TRBD1 | 14 | TRBJ1-1
CASSPKAQPLEAFF | TGTGCCAGCTCCCCCAAGGCACAGCCCCTTGAAGCTTTCTTT | TRBV18 | . | . | 14 | TRBJ1-1
CSARAPGRNNQPQHF | TGCAGTGCTAGGGCTCCCGGGAGGAACAATCAGCCCCAGCATTTT | TRBV20-1 | . | . | 15 | TRBJ1-5
CASSPTGSNTEAFF | TGTGCCAGCAGTCCGACAGGGAGCAACACTGAAGCTTTCTTT | TRBV12-3/TRBV12-4 | many | TRBD1 | 14 | TRBJ1-1
CASSSPGLGGRNIQYF | TGTGCCAGCAGTTCTCCAGGTCTGGGGGGAAGGAACATTCAGTACTTC | TRBV6-2/TRBV6-3 | . | . | 16 | TRBJ2-4
CASSLNHGTGELFF | TGTGCCAGCAGCTTAAATCACGGAACCGGGGAGCTGTTTTTT | TRBV7-8 | many | . | 14 | TRBJ2-2
CASSFPSGIDSPLHF | TGTGCCAGCAGTTTCCCTTCAGGGATTGATTCACCCCTCCACTTT | TRBV28 | many | . | 15 | TRBJ1-6
CASGTSGRAADTQYF | TGTGCCTCAGGGACTAGCGGGAGGGCCGCAGATACGCAGTATTTT | TRBV10-3 | few | TRBD2 | 15 | TRBJ2-3
CASSLPGGGYTF | TGTGCCAGCAGTTTACCCGGGGGTGGCTACACCTTC | TRBV28 | . | . | 12 | TRBJ1-2
CASSQGASNARGGEQFF | TGTGCCAGCAGCCAAGGGGCTTCTAACGCTAGGGGTGGTGAGCAGTTCTTC | TRBV4-2 | . | . | 17 | TRBJ2-1
CARSLLGGGGEQFF | TGTGCCCGCAGCTTATTGGGCGGGGGCGGTGAGCAGTTCTTC | TRBV7-3 | . | . | 14 | TRBJ2-1
CSVEPTSGSQETQYF | TGCAGCGTTGAGCCGACTAGCGGGTCCCAAGAGACCCAGTACTTC | TRBV29-1 | . | TRBD2 | 15 | TRBJ2-5
CAWSLPNSYQNEKLFF | TGTGCCTGGAGTTTACCCAACAGCTACCAAAATGAAAAACTGTTTTTT | TRBV30 | few | . | 16 | TRBJ1-4
CASSEDSRYYGYTF | TGTGCCAGCAGTGAAGACAGTAGGTACTATGGCTACACCTTC | TRBV6-1 | many | . | 14 | TRBJ1-2
CASSRTGGTEAFF | TGTGCCAGCAGCCGAACAGGGGGCACTGAAGCTTTCTTT | TRBV11-3 | many | TRBD1 | 13 | TRBJ1-1
CASTIPASGRSPRTDTQYF | TGTGCCAGCACCATCCCGGCTAGCGGGAGGTCCCCGCGCACAGATACGCAGTATTTT | TRBV6-2/TRBV6-3 | many | TRBD2 | 19 | TRBJ2-3
CASSLQPNQPQHF | TGTGCCAGCAGCCTCCAGCCGAATCAGCCCCAGCATTTT | TRBV3-1 | many | . | 13 | TRBJ1-5
CASSEARGARGYTF | TGTGCCAGCAGTGAAGCGAGGGGGGCGAGAGGCTACACCTTC | TRBV6-1 | . | . | 14 | TRBJ1-2
CASSFSGGNTEAFF | TGTGCCAGCAGCTTTTCGGGGGGGAACACTGAAGCTTTCTTT | TRBV7-2 | many | . | 14 | TRBJ1-1
CASSVQLRGYTF | TGTGCCAGCAGCGTACAGCTCCGAGGCTACACCTTC | TRBV12-3/TRBV12-4 | few | . | 12 | TRBJ1-2
CASSPLLTGGLHEQYF | TGTGCCAGCTCACCACTCTTAACAGGGGGTCTCCACGAGCAGTACTTC | TRBV18 | many | TRBD1 | 16 | TRBJ2-7
CASSETGLAGGTDTQYF | TGTGCCAGCAGTGAAACCGGACTAGCGGGGGGCACAGATACGCAGTATTTT | TRBV27 | few | TRBD2 | 17 | TRBJ2-3
CASTGKTANSGNTIYF | TGTGCCAGCACCGGCAAAACAGCGAACTCTGGAAACACCATATATTTT | TRBV5-6 | once | . | 16 | TRBJ1-3
CASSLGGPASTDTQYF | TGCGCCAGCAGCTTGGGAGGGCCAGCTAGCACAGATACGCAGTATTTT | TRBV5-1 | many | . | 16 | TRBJ2-3
CSATEMGRGLYEQYF | TGCAGTGCCACTGAGATGGGTAGGGGACTCTACGAGCAGTACTTC | TRBV20-1 | many | . | 15 | TRBJ2-7
CASSLGGEANEQFF | TGTGCCAGCAGTTTGGGCGGGGAGGCTAATGAGCAGTTCTTC | TRBV12-3/TRBV12-4 | few | . | 14 | TRBJ2-1
CASSLHTSGGEQYF | TGTGCCAGCAGTTTACACACCTCGGGGGGCGAGCAGTACTTC | TRBV12-3/TRBV12-4 | many | TRBD2 | 14 | TRBJ2-7
CASRIGLAGVDEQFF | TGTGCCAGCAGAATCGGACTAGCGGGAGTAGATGAGCAGTTCTTC | TRBV12-3/TRBV12-4 | few | TRBD2 | 15 | TRBJ2-1
CASSENRGLSPLHF | TGTGCCAGCAGTGAGAACAGGGGGCTTTCACCCCTCCACTTT | TRBV6-1 | . | TRBD1 | 14 | TRBJ1-6
CASSYATSGMHNEQFF | TGTGCCAGCAGTTACGCTACTAGCGGGATGCACAATGAGCAGTTCTTC | TRBV6-5 | . | TRBD2 | 16 | TRBJ2-1
CASSLASQQETQYF | TGCGCCAGCAGCTTGGCGAGCCAGCAAGAGACCCAGTACTTC | TRBV5-1 | . | . | 14 | TRBJ2-5
CASSSTPGFQETQYF | TGTGCTAGCAGCTCCACGCCGGGGTTTCAAGAGACCCAGTACTTC | TRBV7-6 | few | . | 15 | TRBJ2-5
CASSPGAGGEETQYF | TGCGCCAGCAGCCCAGGGGCGGGGGGTGAGGAGACCCAGTACTTC | TRBV5-1 | . | TRBD2 | 15 | TRBJ2-5
CASRTQLGPRAEAFF | TGTGCCAGCAGGACTCAGCTCGGGCCCAGGGCTGAAGCTTTCTTT | TRBV6-2/TRBV6-3 | many | . | 15 | TRBJ1-1
CASSLRPATEELFF | TGTGCCAGCAGCCTTCGGCCCGCGACCGAGGAGCTGTTTTTT | TRBV7-8 | . | . | 14 | TRBJ2-2